A single sample is the source of the 20 T cell receptor beta chains below, sequenced in a study of shared clonotypes between healthy human individuals. Generated by immunoSEQ multiplex PCR, the TCRdb table keeps only in-frame clones and is missing some. The table has about 870,000 clones, roughly 92% seen once. CD45RO negativity and positive selection for CCR7 defined naive CD8 cells, a population that excluded terminally differentiated effector memory CD45RA+ cells. The sequenced material came from naive CD8+ T cells sorted from blood. These receptors were taken from a man aged 25-40 years in good health.

This clone came up once. The rearrangement uses TRBV29-1 and TRBJ2-1; 13 nucleotides align to TRBD2. V shed 6 bases, J shed 0 bases, and the junction held 8 bases outside the gene matches. CDR1 SQVTM and CDR2 ANQGSEA come from the germline V gene. The CDR3 consists of 17 residues. CDR3 nucleotide sequence: TGCAGCGTCGACGGGACTAGCGGGATAAGCTCCTACAATGAGCAGTTCTTC. As protein: CSVDGTSGISSYNEQFF.

J is TRBJ2-2 and V is TRBV7-9; 9 nucleotides align to TRBD1. Germline trimming cut 5 bases from V and 7 bases from J; bases unmatched to any gene: 14. This CDR3 is built from 17 residues. CDR1 is SEHNR and CDR2 is FQNEAQ in the germline V gene (reference sequence). The CDR3 loop is CASSNRGAGTGRGELFF. The CDR3 nucleotides are TGTGCCAGCAGCAACCGGGGGGCAGGGACAGGGCGCGGGGAGCTGTTTTTT.

The chain couples TRBV27 to TRBJ2-7, with 7 bases aligning to TRBD1. CDR3 size: 13 residues. Germline assignment: CDR1 MNHEY and CDR2 SMNVEV (reference sequence). V lost 7 bases to trimming and J lost 1 base; unmatched junction nucleotides: 4. The CDR3 DNA reads TGTGCCAGCAAATACAGGGGTTCCTACGAGCAGTACTTC. Translation: CASKYRGSYEQYF.

This rearrangement joins TRBV28 to TRBJ1-1; tentative D call: TRBD1 (6 bases). The CDR3 runs to 16 residues. V was clipped by 6 bases and J by 2 bases, with 19 bases between them. CDR1 is MDHEN and CDR2 is SYDVKM in the germline V gene. The CDR3 region is CASRIRDIAYNTEAFF. CDR3 bases: TGTGCCAGCAGGATCCGGGACATAGCATATAACACTGAAGCTTTCTTT.

This chain uses TRBV29-1 with TRBJ2-7; TRBD1 matches at 9 bases. Germline CDR1 SQVTM, CDR2 ANQGSEA. This CDR3 is 13 amino acids long. The J segment lost 2 bases and the V segment lost 7 bases, leaving 6 bases of the junction unmatched. In nucleotides, the CDR3 is TGCAGCGGGACGGGACAGGGAGCCTACGAGCAGTACTTC. It codes for CSGTGQGAYEQYF.

This clone was recorded once. This rearrangement joins TRBV19 to TRBJ1-1, with TRBD1 as a possible D gene (5 bases). Per the germline V gene, CDR1 is LNHDA and CDR2 is SQIVND (reference sequence). The CDR3 consists of 14 residues. The V end was cut by 3 bases, the J end by 0 bases, with 8 bases between. CDR3 DNA: TGTGCCAGTAGTATCAGACAGCTGAACACTGAAGCTTTCTTT. Amino acid sequence: CASSIRQLNTEAFF.

The gene calls are TRBV7-9 and TRBJ2-3; 7 bases are a match to TRBD2. Germline V gene lookup returns CDR1 SEHNR and CDR2 FQNEAQ (reference sequence). This CDR3 comprises 15 residues. The junction had 6 bases not matched to a gene; V was cut back by 5 bases and J by 1 base. CDR3 protein: CASSLLGGGTDTQYF. The CDR3, as DNA: TGTGCCAGCAGCCTACTTGGGGGGGGCACAGATACGCAGTATTTT.

The CDR3 region has the DNA TGTGCCAGCAGCTCACCCGGGACTAGCGGGAGGTACGACAAAGAGACCCAGTACTTC. It encodes CASSSPGTSGRYDKETQYF. The genes are TRBV7-9 and TRBJ2-5, with 15 bases fitting TRBD2. Unmatched junction bases numbered 12, after V lost 4 bases and J lost 3 bases. The CDR3 has 19 residues. Germline V CDR1 and CDR2: SEHNR, FQNEAQ (reference sequence).

The gene calls are TRBV4-1 and TRBJ2-1; possibly TRBD1 or TRBD2 for D (5 bases each). There are 15 residues in the CDR3. V was pared by 5 bases and J by 10 bases, with 21 bases between. Germline lookup yields CDR1 MGHRA and CDR2 YSYEKL. CDR3 in amino acids: CASSSPTGLTGEQFF. The CDR3 region has the DNA TGCGCCAGCAGCTCCCCGACGGGGCTGACTGGCGAGCAGTTCTTC.

This clone was recorded once. The chain carries TRBV7-2 and TRBJ2-1; TRBD2 matches 13 bases. This CDR3 region has 14 residues. J lost 9 bases, V lost 5 bases, and 4 bases had no gene match. Germline values: CDR1 SGHTA, CDR2 FQGNSA. The CDR3 loop is CASSQGLAGAEQFF. The CDR3 nucleotides read TGTGCCAGCAGCCAAGGACTAGCGGGAGCTGAGCAGTTCTTC.

This clone has just one count. The rearrangement joins TRBV29-1 to TRBJ2-1; D is perhaps TRBD1 or TRBD2 (5 bases each). V lost 7 bases to trimming and J lost 1 base, with 11 bases between them. From germline, CDR1 is SQVTM and CDR2 ANQGSEA. The CDR3 loop spans 13 amino acids. CDR3 coding DNA: TGCAGCGCCAGGGACGGATCCTACAATGAGCAGTTCTTC. Translating gives CSARDGSYNEQFF.

This clone appeared once. V gene TRBV4-1 combines with J gene TRBJ1-1; D perhaps matches TRBD1 (5 bases). V dropped 1 base and J dropped 5 bases, with 8 bases sitting between them. The CDR3 is made up of 13 amino acids. Germline V gene lookup returns CDR1 MGHRA and CDR2 YSYEKL. DNA of the CDR3: TGCGCCAGCAGCCAAGGACGGGGGACTGAAGCTTTCTTT. It encodes CASSQGRGTEAFF.

This clone was recorded once. V usage is TRBV7-9 and J usage is TRBJ2-1; D might be TRBD2 (5 bases). Between the trimmed V and J ends, which lost 11 bases and 6 bases, there was a span of 11 bases. The germline gives CDR1 SEHNR, CDR2 FQNEAQ (reference sequence). This CDR3 is 11 amino acids long. CDR3 in amino acids: CAQVASNEQFF. The CDR3 nucleotides read TGTGCCCAGGTAGCGTCCAATGAGCAGTTCTTC. The complete variable domain, with remaining parts taken from reference TRBV7-9 and TRBJ2-1, reads DTGVSQNPRHKITKRGQNVTFRCDPISEHNRLYWYRQTLGQGPEFLTYFQNEAQLEKSRLLSDRFSAERPKGSFSTLEIQRTEQGDSAMYLCAQVASNEQFFGPGTRLTVL.

This chain uses TRBV27 with TRBJ1-2; 10 bases map to TRBD1. In germline, CDR1 is MNHEY, CDR2 SMNVEV (reference sequence). The CDR3 has 15 amino acids. J lost 7 bases, V lost 8 bases, and 13 bases had no gene match. The CDR3 is CASQDRDRGLSGYTF. Here the CDR3 DNA reads TGTGCCAGCCAAGACCGGGACAGGGGACTTTCTGGCTACACCTTC.

The rearrangement joins TRBV4-1 to TRBJ2-7; D unclear. Germline V gene lookup returns CDR1 MGHRA and CDR2 YSYEKL. V lost 1 base, J lost 3 bases, and 10 bases lay in between. The CDR3 consists of 14 residues. Here the CDR3 DNA reads TGCGCCAGCAGCCAAGTTACTCAGCACTACGAGCAGTACTTC. Protein sequence: CASSQVTQHYEQYF.

The chain employs TRBV27 and TRBJ1-1, with 9 nucleotides matching TRBD1. J gave up 5 bases and V 3 bases, and 4 bases lay outside the gene matches. This CDR3 has 14 residues. CDR1 is MNHEY and CDR2 is SMNVEV in the germline V gene (reference sequence). CDR3 DNA sequence: TGTGCCAGCAGTTTCCGACAGGGGGTTACTGAAGCTTTCTTT. It is translated as CASSFRQGVTEAFF.

V is TRBV27 and J is TRBJ2-7; D is undetermined. The V gene's germline CDR1 is MNHEY and CDR2 SMNVEV (reference sequence). Trimming pared 5 bases from V and 4 bases from J, leaving 9 bases between. The CDR3 is 12 residues long. CDR3 bases: TGTGCCAGCAGTAACCAGCGTTACGAGCAGTACTTC. Translated: CASSNQRYEQYF.

The CDR3 spells CSVVLPYRKTPPNEQFF. DNA for the CDR3: TGCAGCGTTGTTTTACCCTATCGGAAAACACCCCCTAATGAGCAGTTCTTC. The rearrangement links TRBV29-1 to TRBJ2-1; D gene uncertain. The V and J ends lost 4 bases and 7 bases respectively, with 26 bases between them. This CDR3 has 17 amino acids. The germline V gene encodes CDR1 SQVTM and CDR2 ANQGSEA.

The gene calls are TRBV28 and TRBJ2-7; 10 bases line up with TRBD1. J lost 3 bases, V lost 6 bases, and 8 bases had no gene match. This CDR3 is 15 amino acids long. CDR1 and CDR2 from the germline V gene are MDHEN and SYDVKM. CDR3 DNA: TGTGCCAGCAGCCTAAAGGACAGGGGGAGCTACGAGCAGTACTTC. It specifies CASSLKDRGSYEQYF.

A remark on this clone: The sample contains more than one DNA sequence encoding this CDR3. This chain uses TRBV28 with TRBJ2-7; D is perhaps TRBD1 (6 bases). The CDR3 has 13 amino acids. The V and J ends lost 2 bases and 5 bases respectively, with 10 bases between them. The germline V gene encodes CDR1 MDHEN and CDR2 SYDVKM. In nucleotides, the CDR3 is TGTGCCAGCAGTTTAACAGGGAGCCACGAGCAGTACTTC. It is translated as CASSLTGSHEQYF.